The 8 T cell receptor beta chains below were found in one sample sequenced in a study of a mutant IDH1 vaccine in newly diagnosed glioma. Method: immunoSEQ multiplex PCR; TCRdb's copy keeps in-frame clones and lacks some. Among tens of thousands of clones listed, approximately 65% were seen once. Regarding time point: week 47, end of study. Every vaccine dose comprised 300 ug of mutant IDH1 20-mer peptide plus topical imiquimod. The antigens for these receptors are not known. Sequences were derived from peripheral blood mononuclear cells (PBMCs), sampled from a glioma patient whose treatment included an IDH1 peptide vaccine. These receptors originate from a man aged 35 to 55 with glioma. Some clones in this sample may be carry-over from other donors' samples.

The chain employs TRBV5-1 and TRBJ1-5; D uncertain. The CDR3 has 15 amino acids. V was shortened by 5 bases and J by 0 bases, with 12 bases between the two germline ends. The germline CDR1 and CDR2 sequences are SGHRS and YFSETQ. CDR3 protein: CASRADGHSNQPQHF. The CDR3 bases are TGCGCCAGCAGAGCCGACGGTCATAGCAATCAGCCCCAGCATTTT.

This chain connects TRBV6-5 to TRBJ1-5, with D possibly being TRBD1 (5 bases). The CDR3 is made up of 15 amino acids. CDR1 and CDR2 (germline): MNHEY, SVGAGI. V lost 6 bases and J 1 base, leaving 13 bases between the germline ends. For the CDR3, the DNA is TGTGCCAGCAGCACGGGGTGGGGGAGCAATCAGCCCCAGCATTTT. Its protein product is CASSTGWGSNQPQHF.

This clone was observed a few times. The chain joins TRBV27 to TRBJ1-5, with D perhaps TRBD1 (5 bases). This CDR3 has 16 amino acids. The germline CDR1 and CDR2 sequences are MNHEY and SMNVEV (reference sequence). V was pared by 8 bases and J by 0 bases, with 17 bases between. CDR3 in DNA: TGTGCCAGCCGTTCTGGGTCGGGGGGTAGCAATCAGCCCCAGCATTTT. Amino acids: CASRSGSGGSNQPQHF.

The chain combines TRBV19 with TRBJ1-5; D is possibly TRBD1 (6 bases). This CDR3 region has 14 residues. Between the trimmed V and J ends, which lost 1 base and 7 bases, there was a span of 11 bases. Germline V lookup: CDR1 LNHDA, CDR2 SQIVND (reference sequence). CDR3 DNA sequence: TGTGCCAGTAGTATAGCCCAGGGACAACAGCCCCAGCATTTT. Residues: CASSIAQGQQPQHF.

CDR3 DNA sequence: TGTGCCAGCAGCAGGGGGTCTGGGGCCAACGTCCTGACTTTC. Encoded protein: CASSRGSGANVLTF. The chain carries TRBV2 and TRBJ2-6; the match to TRBD1 covers 7 bases. Germline V gives CDR1 SNHLY, CDR2 FYNNEI. CDR3 length: 14 residues. The J segment lost 1 base and the V segment lost 6 bases, leaving 0 bases of the junction unmatched.

The V call is TRBV27, the J call TRBJ2-7, with 9 bases aligning to TRBD1. Trimming cost V 5 bases and J 5 bases; bases outside gene matches: 13. There are 16 residues in the CDR3. Germline V gives CDR1 MNHEY, CDR2 SMNVEV (reference sequence). The DNA of the CDR3 is TGTGCCAGCAGTCCTATAGCGTGGACAGGGGCGGACGAGCAGTACTTC. This gives the protein CASSPIAWTGADEQYF.

This clone was seen more than once but under ten times. The chain uses TRBV18 and TRBJ2-7; TRBD1 matches 7 bases. The junction had 4 bases not matched to a gene; V was cut back by 5 bases and J by 6 bases. Looked up from germline, CDR1 is KGHSH and CDR2 is LQKENI. There are 12 residues in the CDR3. The CDR3 coding sequence is TGTGCCAGCTCAGAGACAGGGCCCGAGCAGTACTTC. This sequence encodes CASSETGPEQYF. The full variable domain, with the rest looked up from reference TRBV18 and TRBJ2-7, is NAGVMQNPRHLVRRRGQEARLRCSPMKGHSHVYWYRQLPEEGLKFMVYLQKENIIDESGMPKERFSAEFPKEGPSILRIQQVVRGDSAAYFCASSETGPEQYFGPGTRLTVT.

The chain has TRBV30 and TRBJ1-6; no definite D call. Germline V gene lookup returns CDR1 GTSNPN and CDR2 SVGIG (reference sequence). The V and J ends lost 7 bases and 0 bases respectively, with 13 bases between them. CDR3 length: 15 amino acids. CDR3 protein: CASLARSSYNSPLHF. The CDR3 region has the DNA TGTGCCTCCCTCGCCAGGAGCTCCTATAATTCACCCCTCCACTTT.